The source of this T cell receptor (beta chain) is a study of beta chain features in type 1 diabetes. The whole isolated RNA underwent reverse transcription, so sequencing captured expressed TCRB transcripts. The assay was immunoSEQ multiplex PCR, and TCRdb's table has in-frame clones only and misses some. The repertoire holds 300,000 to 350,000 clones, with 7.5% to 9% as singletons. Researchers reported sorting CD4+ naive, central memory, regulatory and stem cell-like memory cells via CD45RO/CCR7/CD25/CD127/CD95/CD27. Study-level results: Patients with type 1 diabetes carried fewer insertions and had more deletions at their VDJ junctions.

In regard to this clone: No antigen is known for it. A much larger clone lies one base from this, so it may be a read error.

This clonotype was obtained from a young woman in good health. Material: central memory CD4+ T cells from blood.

The CDR3, as DNA: TGTGCCAGCAGCTTACTAGCGGGCACAGATACGCAGTATTTT. Its translation is CASSLLAGTDTQYF. The rearrangement uses TRBV9 and TRBJ2-3; 8 nucleotides match TRBD2. Germline values: CDR1 SGDLS, CDR2 YYNGEE. The CDR3 runs 14 residues. V lost 4 bases, J lost 1 base, and 2 bases stayed unmatched.